The TCR beta chain described here comes from a study of a mutant IDH1 vaccine in newly diagnosed glioma. Study background: Visit V12 happened at week 35; visit V13 happened at week 47.

This table comes from immunoSEQ multiplex PCR, and its TCRdb copy is limited to in-frame clones, with some not included. The sample includes 31,000 or so clones, around 84% of them seen just once. Of note for this clone: Its antigen is unknown.

In germline, CDR1 is SGHRS, CDR2 YFSETQ. The CDR3 runs 14 residues. With 2 bases clipped from V and 3 bases from J, the junction kept 1 base outside the gene matches. Time point denoted: week 35, safety follow-up. Each dose delivered 300 ug of mutant IDH1 20-mer peptide subcutaneously with imiquimod. Patients were given eight vaccinations, scheduled in weeks 1, 3, 5, 7, 11, 15, 19 and 23. V usage is TRBV5-1 and J usage is TRBJ2-5; 10 bases match TRBD1. Specimen: PBMCs, collected from a glioma patient whose treatment included an IDH1 peptide vaccine. The TCR sequence derives from a man aged 25-45 years with glioma. This CDR3 is CASSFGTGEETQYF. In DNA, the CDR3 is TGCGCCAGCAGCTTTGGGACAGGGGAAGAGACCCAGTACTTC.